What follows describes a single T cell receptor beta chain. No antigen is known for it. This specimen comes from a study of blood T cells in healthy people across ages. A minimum of 7 million PBMCs was isolated per sample. Through a sample-barcoded 5' primer and a J-beta primer mix, a second PCR was run for roughly 7 to 11 cycles. Each CDR3 protein gets one entry after TCRdb re-called the 5' RACE reads with MiXCR. The table lists approximately 850,000 distinct CDR3 sequences, roughly 44% of them singletons. Overall study results and limits: Relative to aged donors, long-lived donors carried more naive CD4+ cells and displayed higher diversity. Estimates of total diversity, which came from one million sequenced T cells, were considered to be underestimates. Per million T cells, the diversity of TCR beta decreased roughly linearly as age advanced.

Source material: blood. The sequence came from a man aged 60-69 years in good health.

CDR3 bases: TGTGCCAGCAGTTTCTCTAGCGGGGGAAGCTCCTACAATGAGCAGTTCTTC. Its translation: CASSFSSGGSSYNEQFF. The V and J genes are TRBV12-3 or TRBV12-4 and TRBJ2-1, with 10 nucleotides matching TRBD2. This CDR3 has 17 amino acids. The junction had 5 bases not matched to a gene; V was cut back by 3 bases and J by 0 bases.